Listed below are T cell receptor beta chains from one sample, sequenced in a study of blood T cell repertoires in COVID-19. Only in-frame clones appear in the TCRdb table, and some are missing; sequencing was by immunoSEQ multiplex PCR. This table holds tens of thousands of clones, more than 70% found once. The sample was peripheral blood. All receptors derive from a human donor with active COVID-19. The donor label of this sample is uncertain. Each CDR3 is given with its conserved first and last residue. D genes are given only for firm matches. Some rows mark clone size as missing; the rest say once, few, many or name a class of expanded clone.

D: -
V: TRBV29-1
size: -
length: 10
J: TRBJ1-2
CDR3: CSVGQGGYTF
DNA: TGCAGCGTTGGTCAGGGCGGCTACACCTTC

D: -
V: TRBV5-1
size: -
length: 15
J: TRBJ2-1
CDR3: CASQKTSEIYNEQFF
DNA: TGCGCCAGCCAGAAAACGAGCGAAATATACAATGAGCAGTTCTTC

D: -
V: TRBV19
size: -
length: 13
J: TRBJ2-5
CDR3: CASSRDARVTQYF
DNA: TGTGCCAGTAGTAGAGATGCTCGAGTGACCCAGTACTTC

D: TRBD1
V: TRBV6-6
size: -
length: 15
J: TRBJ1-2
CDR3: CASSYSTGANYGYTF
DNA: TGTGCCAGCAGTTACTCTACAGGGGCTAACTATGGCTACACCTTC

D: TRBD1
V: TRBV18
size: -
length: 14
J: TRBJ2-7
CDR3: CASSRDRGSHEQYF
DNA: TGTGCCAGCTCAAGGGACAGGGGGAGTCACGAGCAGTACTTC

D: TRBD2
V: TRBV18
size: -
length: 14
J: TRBJ2-1
CDR3: CASSQGLAENEQFF
DNA: TGTGCCAGCTCACAGGGACTAGCGGAAAATGAGCAGTTCTTC

D: TRBD1
V: TRBV24-1
size: -
length: 16
J: TRBJ2-1
CDR3: CATSDGGQGIVNEQFF
DNA: TGTGCCACCAGTGATGGAGGACAGGGGATTGTCAATGAGCAGTTCTTC

D: TRBD2
V: TRBV5-4
size: -
length: 19
J: TRBJ2-3
CDR3: CASSPVRTSGGESTDTQYF
DNA: TGTGCCAGCAGCCCTGTCCGGACTAGCGGGGGGGAGAGCACAGATACGCAGTATTTT

D: TRBD1
V: TRBV18
size: -
length: 13
J: TRBJ1-2
CDR3: CASSQGANYGYTF
DNA: TGTGCCAGCTCACAGGGGGCGAACTATGGCTACACCTTC

D: TRBD1
V: TRBV23-1
size: -
length: 16
J: TRBJ1-1
CDR3: CASSQTKDRGRTEAFF
DNA: TGCGCCAGCAGTCAAACAAAGGACAGGGGAAGGACTGAAGCTTTCTTT

D: TRBD2
V: TRBV4-1
size: -
length: 15
J: TRBJ2-5
CDR3: CASSQVAGGPETQYF
DNA: TGCGCCAGCAGCCAAGTAGCGGGGGGGCCGGAGACCCAGTACTTC

D: -
V: TRBV5-5
size: once
length: 13
J: TRBJ2-7
CDR3: CASSFGHTYEQYF
DNA: TGTGCCAGCAGCTTCGGACACACCTACGAGCAGTACTTC

D: -
V: TRBV18
size: -
length: 14
J: TRBJ1-5
CDR3: CASSPTDSNQPQHF
DNA: TGTGCCAGCTCACCCACAGACAGCAATCAGCCCCAGCATTTT

D: TRBD1
V: TRBV25-1
size: few
length: 15
J: TRBJ1-1
CDR3: CASSLGTGYNTEAFF
DNA: TGTGCCAGCAGCCTCGGGACAGGCTACAACACTGAAGCTTTCTTT

D: TRBD2
V: TRBV7-2
size: -
length: 15
J: TRBJ2-5
CDR3: CASSSVAGAQETQYF
DNA: TGTGCCAGCAGCTCCGTAGCGGGGGCCCAAGAGACCCAGTACTTC

D: TRBD2
V: TRBV6-5
size: -
length: 12
J: TRBJ2-1
CDR3: CASILAGHEQFF
DNA: TGTGCCAGCATTCTAGCGGGGCATGAGCAGTTCTTC

D: TRBD2
V: TRBV6-6
size: -
length: 17
J: TRBJ2-7
CDR3: CASSLQRGGLGSYEQYF
DNA: TGTGCCAGCAGTCTACAACGGGGGGGCTTGGGCTCCTACGAGCAGTACTTC

D: -
V: TRBV7-9
size: -
length: 14
J: TRBJ2-1
CDR3: CASSQSLALNEQFF
DNA: TGTGCCAGCAGCCAGTCGCTAGCACTAAATGAGCAGTTCTTC

D: -
V: TRBV29-1
size: -
length: 13
J: TRBJ1-2
CDR3: CSVETSWGDGYTF
DNA: TGCAGCGTTGAGACTAGTTGGGGGGATGGCTACACCTTC

D: -
V: TRBV27
size: -
length: 15
J: TRBJ1-5
CDR3: CASSPHTGSNQPQHF
DNA: TGTGCCAGCAGTCCCCATACAGGGAGCAATCAGCCCCAGCATTTT

D: TRBD2
V: TRBV29-1
size: -
length: 14
J: TRBJ2-3
CDR3: CSVLRRGGSDTQYF
DNA: TGCAGCGTACTCCGGCGGGGGGGGTCAGATACGCAGTATTTT

D: -
V: TRBV6-5
size: -
length: 16
J: TRBJ1-2
CDR3: CASSYGLGAGDYGYTF
DNA: TGTGCCAGCAGTTACGGACTGGGGGCAGGAGACTATGGCTACACCTTC

D: TRBD1
V: TRBV18
size: -
length: 16
J: TRBJ2-1
CDR3: CASSPGTGHSYNEQFF
DNA: TGTGCCAGCTCACCCGGGACAGGGCACTCCTACAATGAGCAGTTCTTC

D: -
V: TRBV7-9
size: -
length: 17
J: TRBJ1-4
CDR3: CASSSPRTAPTNEKLFF
DNA: TGTGCCAGCAGCTCGCCTCGGACAGCCCCAACTAATGAAAAACTGTTTTTT

D: TRBD1
V: TRBV6-6
size: -
length: 15
J: TRBJ2-2
CDR3: CASSYGAGGIGELFF
DNA: TGTGCCAGCAGTTACGGGGCAGGGGGAATCGGGGAGCTGTTTTTT

D: TRBD1
V: TRBV6-2/TRBV6-3
size: -
length: 14
J: TRBJ2-3
CDR3: CASSPGTETDTQYF
DNA: TGTGCCAGCAGCCCCGGGACAGAAACAGATACGCAGTATTTT

D: TRBD2
V: TRBV5-1
size: -
length: 17
J: TRBJ2-3
CDR3: CASSLGLAGGRTDTQYF
DNA: TGCGCCAGCAGCTTGGGACTAGCGGGGGGGCGCACAGATACGCAGTATTTT

D: -
V: TRBV4-3
size: -
length: 15
J: TRBJ2-1
CDR3: CASSQDGRRNNEQFF
DNA: TGCGCCAGCAGCCAAGATGGCCGGAGAAACAATGAGCAGTTCTTC

D: -
V: TRBV6-5
size: -
length: 15
J: TRBJ2-7
CDR3: CASSYTPPGVYEQYF
DNA: TGTGCCAGCAGTTACACCCCGCCCGGGGTCTACGAGCAGTACTTC

D: -
V: TRBV10-3
size: -
length: 12
J: TRBJ1-2
CDR3: CAISDSNYGYTF
DNA: TGTGCCATCAGCGACAGCAACTATGGCTACACCTTC

D: -
V: TRBV4-3
size: once
length: 17
J: TRBJ1-2
CDR3: CASSQAAKGGTRSGYTF
DNA: TGCGCCAGCAGCCAAGCGGCCAAGGGAGGAACGCGTAGTGGCTACACCTTC

D: TRBD1
V: TRBV11-2
size: -
length: 13
J: TRBJ1-3
CDR3: CASSLPQGNTIYF
DNA: TGTGCCAGCAGCTTACCACAGGGGAACACCATATATTTT

D: -
V: TRBV11-2
size: -
length: 16
J: TRBJ1-6
CDR3: CASSLGQISYNSPLHF
DNA: TGTGCCAGCAGCTTAGGACAGATTTCCTATAATTCACCCCTCCACTTT

D: TRBD2
V: TRBV7-2
size: -
length: 16
J: TRBJ2-3
CDR3: CASSAASGGVTDTQYF
DNA: TGTGCCAGCAGCGCCGCTAGCGGGGGGGTTACAGATACGCAGTATTTT

D: TRBD2
V: TRBV7-2
size: -
length: 14
J: TRBJ2-3
CDR3: CASSSPPVSGTSYF
DNA: TGTGCCAGCAGCTCGCCCCCGGTCAGCGGGACGAGTTATTTT

D: TRBD2
V: TRBV7-9
size: few
length: 15
J: TRBJ2-4
CDR3: CASSLDGTSADIQYF
DNA: TGTGCCAGCAGCTTAGATGGGACTAGCGCAGACATTCAGTACTTC

D: -
V: TRBV5-6
size: -
length: 11
J: TRBJ1-1
CDR3: CASSSQHEAFF
DNA: TGTGCCAGCAGCTCACAACACGAAGCTTTCTTT

D: TRBD1
V: TRBV5-1
size: -
length: 15
J: TRBJ1-1
CDR3: CASSTQGQSNTEAFF
DNA: TGCGCCAGCAGCACCCAGGGACAGTCTAACACTGAAGCTTTCTTT

D: TRBD1
V: TRBV7-8
size: -
length: 16
J: TRBJ1-2
CDR3: CASSLSHRGKSGGYTF
DNA: TGTGCCAGCAGCTTATCGCACAGGGGAAAGTCCGGAGGCTACACCTTC

D: TRBD1
V: TRBV5-3
size: -
length: 17
J: TRBJ2-5
CDR3: CARSFYDRVFRKETQYF
DNA: TGTGCCAGAAGTTTTTACGACAGGGTATTTCGTAAAGAGACCCAGTACTTC

D: TRBD2
V: TRBV18
size: -
length: 15
J: TRBJ2-1
CDR3: CASSPGTSSYNEQFF
DNA: TGTGCCAGCTCACCCGGGACTAGCTCCTACAATGAGCAGTTCTTC

D: TRBD2
V: TRBV5-4
size: once
length: 18
J: TRBJ2-1
CDR3: CASSLLKLAGVSYNEQFF
DNA: TGTGCCAGCAGCTTACTCAAACTAGCGGGGGTATCCTACAATGAGCAGTTCTTC